The T cell receptor (beta chain) described here comes from a study of regulatory T cells in long-lasting Graves disease. This clonotype was recorded at least ten times. The CDR3 runs 11 residues. The germline V gene has CDR1 DFQATT and CDR2 SNEGSKA (reference sequence). V dropped 3 bases and J dropped 5 bases, with 7 bases sitting between them. With iRepertoire HTBI primers and Arm-PCR of CDR3 regions, TCR beta libraries were built. In the authors' workflow: Across samples, 60 or so TRBV and some 14 TRBJ segments were found. MiXCR, applied by TCRdb to the multiplex PCR reads, yields one record per CDR3 protein. Clone size and V and J calls follow TCRdb, not the original study. In the table there are approximately 360,000 distinct CDR3 sequences, roughly 24% of which are singletons. The time point denotes: persistent/refractory GD, antithyroid drugs over 5 years with positive TRAb. There was RNA extracted from PBMCs, and the TCR library was made from it. Patients all came to the study from an endocrinology department in Xi'an, China.

The TCR was taken from a woman between 40 and 50 years old with Graves disease. Sequenced material: peripheral blood mononuclear cells (PBMCs), taken when the disease was refractory, from a patient treated with antithyroid drugs. The genes are TRBV20-1 and TRBJ2-5, with TRBD1 as a possible D gene (6 bases). The CDR3, as DNA: TGCAGTGCTAGCGGACAGGAGACCCAGTACTTC. It yields the protein CSASGQETQYF.